The 29 T cell receptor beta chains given below trace back to one sample, sequenced in a study of beta chain features in type 1 diabetes. Study results and caveats: Among patients with Type 1 diabetes, TCRB CDR3s were moderately but significantly shorter in every one of the four CD4+ subsets.

The entirety of the isolated RNA underwent reverse transcription, so expressed TCRB transcripts were sequenced. Generated by immunoSEQ multiplex PCR, the TCRdb table keeps only in-frame clones and is missing some. The table lists hundreds of thousands of clones, over 13% of them singletons. No antigen has been identified for these receptors. Sequenced input: naive CD4+ T cells from blood. The receptor set was obtained from a man aged 18 to 35 with type 1 diabetes.

The chain links TRBV28 to TRBJ1-2; 7 bases agree with TRBD1. J was trimmed by 1 base and V by 6 bases; bases with no gene match: 5. CDR3 length equals 14 residues. In germline, CDR1 is MDHEN, CDR2 SYDVKM. The CDR3 DNA reads as TGTGCCAGCAGACTGGGACAGCTTAACTATGGCTACACCTTC. Translated: CASRLGQLNYGYTF.

The gene calls are TRBV6-1 and TRBJ1-3; D gene uncertain. Trimming shortened V by 3 bases and J by 0 bases, and 12 bases separated the two germline ends. Germline V gives CDR1 MNHNS, CDR2 SASEGT. CDR3 size: 16 residues. The CDR3 sequence is CASSDAGQISGNTIYF. The CDR3 bases are TGTGCCAGCAGTGACGCCGGTCAGATCTCTGGAAACACCATATATTTT.

This chain uses TRBV30 with TRBJ1-1; the D gene is possibly TRBD1 (5 bases). The CDR3 consists of 11 residues. Germline CDR1 and CDR2: GTSNPN and SVGIG (reference sequence). Between the trimmed V and J ends, which lost 6 bases and 6 bases, there was a span of 11 bases. CDR3: CACFPGPEAFF. Here the CDR3 DNA reads TGTGCCTGTTTTCCGGGGCCTGAAGCTTTCTTT.

This clone was detected only a few times. J is TRBJ1-1 and V is TRBV9, with a weak D call TRBD1 (5 bases). This CDR3 region has 14 residues. Germline CDR1 reads SGDLS; CDR2 reads YYNGEE. The V end was cut by 4 bases, the J end by 0 bases, with 10 bases between. The CDR3 DNA reads TGTGCCAGCAGCTCCCAGGGTATGAACACTGAAGCTTTCTTT. It specifies CASSSQGMNTEAFF.

This clone was recorded a few times. The chain employs TRBV5-8 and TRBJ1-2, with D perhaps TRBD1 (5 bases). Trimming cost V 4 bases and J 8 bases, with 12 bases left between them. In germline, CDR1 is SGHTS, CDR2 YDEGEE. The CDR3 extends over 12 amino acids. The DNA for the CDR3 is TGTGCCAGCAGCACGGGGACTGGAGGCTACACCTTC. Amino acid sequence: CASSTGTGGYTF.

The rearrangement uses TRBV5-6 and TRBJ1-1, with unresolved D. The germline V and J ends were trimmed by 4 bases and 0 bases, with 16 bases remaining between them. The CDR3 has 16 amino acids. Germline V gene sequence: CDR1 SGHDT, CDR2 YYEEEE. The CDR3 is CASSHFATQLNTEAFF. In nucleotides, the CDR3 is TGTGCCAGCAGCCATTTTGCGACACAGCTGAACACTGAAGCTTTCTTT.

The V and J genes are TRBV7-9 and TRBJ1-6; possible D gene TRBD1, 6 bases. V gave up 4 bases and J gave up 7 bases, with 14 bases separating them. This CDR3 spans 15 amino acids. The germline CDR1 and CDR2 sequences are SEHNR and FQNEAQ (reference sequence). The CDR3 sequence: CASSYPGQGNSPLHF. The CDR3 DNA follows: TGTGCCAGCAGCTACCCGGGACAAGGGAATTCACCCCTCCACTTT.

This clone was observed a few times. The chain combines TRBV7-2 with TRBJ2-1, with D maybe TRBD2 (6 bases). V dropped 5 bases and J dropped 4 bases, with 18 bases sitting between them. The CDR3 has 16 residues. CDR1 is SGHTA and CDR2 is FQGNSA in the germline V gene. The CDR3 nucleotides are TGTGCCAGCAGCCCGTCAAGTTCGGGAGCGTACAATGAGCAGTTCTTC. It codes for CASSPSSSGAYNEQFF. The variable domain in full, with the rest retrieved from reference TRBV7-2 and TRBJ2-1, is GAGVSQSPSNKVTEKGKDVELRCDPISGHTALYWYRQSLGQGLEFLIYFQGNSAPDKSGLPSDRFSAERTGGSVSTLTIQRTQQEDSAVYLCASSPSSSGAYNEQFFGPGTRLTVL.

This chain connects TRBV7-9 to TRBJ2-1, with a tentative D call TRBD2 (6 bases). The V end lost 5 bases, the J end lost 9 bases, and 23 bases lay between the germline ends. The length of the CDR3 is 16 residues. The germline gives CDR1 SEHNR, CDR2 FQNEAQ (reference sequence). This chain's CDR3 is CASSPRTGTPMGEQFF. CDR3 DNA sequence: TGTGCCAGCAGCCCCCGAACCGGGACTCCCATGGGTGAGCAGTTCTTC.

This clone has just one count. This rearrangement joins TRBV6-6 to TRBJ1-5, with unresolved D. The CDR3 consists of 16 residues. Trimming pared 0 bases from V and 7 bases from J, leaving 16 bases between. CDR1 is MNHNY and CDR2 is SVGAGI in the germline V gene (reference sequence). The CDR3 DNA reads as TGTGCCAGCAGTTACTCTCCGGGAGTAAGTTCGCAGCCCCAGCATTTT. Translated, it gives CASSYSPGVSSQPQHF.

The genes are TRBV6-5 and TRBJ2-5; D unclear. Trimming stripped 0 bases from V and 1 base from J, with 12 bases between. The CDR3 is 16 residues long. Germline V CDR1 and CDR2: MNHEY, SVGAGI. The CDR3: CASSYSGGWAQETQYF. CDR3 bases: TGTGCCAGCAGTTACTCGGGTGGGTGGGCCCAAGAGACCCAGTACTTC.

The rearrangement links TRBV2 to TRBJ2-3; TRBD1 might be the D (5 bases). The germline CDR1 and CDR2 sequences are SNHLY and FYNNEI. This CDR3 spans 13 amino acids. V shed 6 bases and J shed 6 bases, with 13 bases lying between them. CDR3 residues: CASRLESGDTQYF. CDR3 coding DNA: TGTGCCAGCAGGCTAGAGTCAGGGGATACGCAGTATTTT.

There are a few counts of this clone. V and J are TRBV11-2 and TRBJ2-1, with TRBD2 as a possible D gene (6 bases). The V end lost 2 bases, the J end lost 6 bases, and 11 bases lay between the germline ends. This CDR3 has 14 amino acids. The V gene's germline CDR1 is SGHAT and CDR2 FQNNGV. The CDR3 loop is CASSLTGALNEQFF. The CDR3 region has the DNA TGTGCCAGCAGCTTAACGGGAGCCCTCAATGAGCAGTTCTTC.

This clone has more than one count but fewer than ten. The rearrangement uses TRBV29-1 and TRBJ2-1, with 13 bases lining up with TRBD2. V was pared by 5 bases and J by 7 bases, with 8 bases of the junction left unmatched. CDR1 is SQVTM and CDR2 is ANQGSEA in the germline V gene. The CDR3 totals 15 residues. CDR3 bases: TGCAGCGTTAGACGCGGGACTAGCGGGGTGAATGAGCAGTTCTTC. Translated: CSVRRGTSGVNEQFF.

This clone was observed a handful of times. The chain carries TRBV7-9 and TRBJ2-7, with 14 bases identical to TRBD2. The CDR3 is made up of 16 amino acids. Germline trimming cut 3 bases from V and 5 bases from J; bases unmatched to any gene: 6. Per the germline V gene, CDR1 is SEHNR and CDR2 is FQNEAQ (reference sequence). The CDR3 sequence is CASSLGTSGSLDEQYF. CDR3 nucleotide sequence: TGTGCCAGCAGCTTGGGGACTAGCGGGAGTCTCGACGAGCAGTACTTC.

This clone was seen a few times. The chain combines TRBV27 with TRBJ2-5; D perhaps matches TRBD2 (5 bases). Trimming pared 2 bases from V and 1 base from J, leaving 5 bases between. The CDR3 consists of 13 residues. Germline assignment: CDR1 MNHEY and CDR2 SMNVEV (reference sequence). In DNA form, the CDR3 reads TGTGCCAGCAGTTTAAGCGGCCAAGAGACCCAGTACTTC. As protein: CASSLSGQETQYF.

There are a few counts of this clone. The chain has TRBV13 and TRBJ1-3; D not resolved. The CDR3 is 17 amino acids. V was pared by 7 bases and J by 2 bases, with 21 bases between. Germline CDR1 is PRHDT and CDR2 is FYEKMQ (reference sequence). In DNA form, the CDR3 reads TGTGCCAGCACCATCTTCGTTCCTATATCGGCTGGAAACACCATATATTTT. Translated, it gives CASTIFVPISAGNTIYF.

The J gene is TRBJ1-2, the V gene TRBV7-2; 10 positions match TRBD1. Trimming removed 2 bases from V and 5 bases from J; junction bases left unmatched: 5. This CDR3 spans 15 amino acids. The germline CDR1 and CDR2 sequences are SGHTA and FQGNSA. The CDR3 here is CASSLFGTGEYGYTF. The CDR3 coding sequence is TGTGCCAGCAGCTTATTCGGGACAGGGGAATATGGCTACACCTTC. The whole variable domain, filled in from reference TRBV7-2 and TRBJ1-2, reads GAGVSQSPSNKVTEKGKDVELRCDPISGHTALYWYRQSLGQGLEFLIYFQGNSAPDKSGLPSDRFSAERTGGSVSTLTIQRTQQEDSAVYLCASSLFGTGEYGYTFGSGTRLTVV.

The chain uses TRBV29-1 and TRBJ2-7, with D possibly being TRBD2 (5 bases). The germline gives CDR1 SQVTM, CDR2 ANQGSEA. The CDR3 runs 14 residues. Trimming stripped 0 bases from V and 6 bases from J, with 15 bases between. DNA for the CDR3: TGCAGCGTTGAAGATGTAACGGGATACTCCGAGCAGTACTTC. The encoded protein is CSVEDVTGYSEQYF.

This clone showed up just a few times. The chain employs TRBV7-2 and TRBJ1-1, with unresolved D. The CDR3 has 14 amino acids. Germline V CDR1 and CDR2: SGHTA, FQGNSA. Deletions cut 4 bases from V and 1 base from J, with 10 bases between. CDR3 sequence (DNA): TGTGCCAGCAGCTGGGCGCCGGGGAACACTGAAGCTTTCTTT. Translating it yields CASSWAPGNTEAFF.

This clone was observed a handful of times. The V call is TRBV27, the J call TRBJ2-4; TRBD2 matches 8 bases. V was clipped by 5 bases and J by 6 bases; unmatched bases: 9. Germline-derived CDR1 and CDR2 are MNHEY and SMNVEV (reference sequence). This CDR3 has 15 residues. The CDR3 loop is CASSTPGTSLNIQYF. Here the CDR3 DNA reads TGTGCCAGCAGTACACCCGGGACTAGTCTAAACATTCAGTACTTC.

This clone came up a few times. The chain links TRBV30 to TRBJ1-4; D unresolved. Germline loops: CDR1 GTSNPN, CDR2 SVGIG (reference sequence). V shed 2 bases and J shed 5 bases, with 9 bases lying between them. The CDR3 loop spans 13 amino acids. CDR3 nucleotides: TGTGCCTGGAGTAAAGAGATAAATGAAAAACTGTTTTTT. It encodes CAWSKEINEKLFF.

The chain combines TRBV30 with TRBJ2-1; D remains unclear. Germline assignment: CDR1 GTSNPN and CDR2 SVGIG (reference sequence). CDR3 length: 17 amino acids. The V and J ends lost 4 bases and 4 bases respectively, with 23 bases between them. CDR3 residues: CAWTKNPRTPVYNEQFF. DNA for the CDR3: TGTGCCTGGACCAAAAACCCCCGGACCCCGGTATACAATGAGCAGTTCTTC.

The DNA of the CDR3 is TGTGCCAGCAGTGAACAGGGGACTAATGAAAAACTGTTTTTT. This encodes CASSEQGTNEKLFF. The genes are TRBV2 and TRBJ1-4, with D possibly TRBD1 on 6 matching bases. Trimming stripped 2 bases from V and 2 bases from J, with 6 bases between. Germline V CDR1 and CDR2: SNHLY, FYNNEI. CDR3 length: 14 residues.

This clone was counted between two and nine times. CDR3 in amino acids: CASSYDLDWGGNEQFF. DNA for the CDR3: TGTGCCAGCAGTTACGATCTTGACTGGGGGGGCAATGAGCAGTTCTTC. This chain joins TRBV6-5 and TRBJ2-1; 7 bases agree with TRBD2. Germline V CDR1 and CDR2: MNHEY, SVGAGI. There are 16 residues in the CDR3. J lost 6 bases, V lost 2 bases, and 10 bases had no gene match.

This clone was detected only a few times. The chain recombines TRBV28 with TRBJ2-7; D tentatively fits TRBD1 or TRBD2 (6 bases each). This CDR3 contains 13 residues. Trimming took off 8 bases at V and 5 bases at J, with 16 bases between the two ends. CDR1 and CDR2 from the germline V gene are MDHEN and SYDVKM. The CDR3 DNA reads TGTGCCAGCCTGGGGGGCCCGCCTCACGAGCAGTACTTC. Translation: CASLGGPPHEQYF.

This rearrangement joins TRBV18 to TRBJ2-5; 9 bases are a match to TRBD1. The CDR3 length is 14 residues. Germline lookup yields CDR1 KGHSH and CDR2 LQKENI. V lost 2 bases to trimming and J lost 5 bases; unmatched junction nucleotides: 3. DNA of the CDR3: TGTGCCAGCTCACCAGACAGGGGGTCGGAGACCCAGTACTTC. Its protein is CASSPDRGSETQYF.

This clone was counted only a few times. The chain joins TRBV9 to TRBJ2-7, with 7 positions matching TRBD2. Germline V gene data show CDR1 as SGDLS and CDR2 as YYNGEE. The CDR3 covers 14 residues. V shed 0 bases, J shed 3 bases, and the junction held 3 bases outside the gene matches. CDR3 sequence reads: CASSVDGGFYEQYF. Here the CDR3 DNA reads TGTGCCAGCAGCGTAGACGGGGGGTTCTACGAGCAGTACTTC.

This chain uses TRBV6-5 with TRBJ2-1, with D unresolved. The germline gives CDR1 MNHEY, CDR2 SVGAGI. V lost 6 bases, J lost 11 bases, and 14 bases lay in between. The length of the CDR3 is 12 residues. CDR3 region: CASRESCPKQFF. The CDR3 DNA reads TGTGCCAGCAGGGAAAGTTGCCCTAAGCAGTTCTTC.